This T cell receptor beta chain was profiled in a study of blood T cell repertoires in COVID-19. About the study: Samples of COVID-19 (acute and convalescent) were obtained from the United States, Italy and Spain. In each case, the material was cDNA or gDNA derived from T cells, B-cell-depleted T cells, or PBMCs.

In the source study's methods: Reference gene primer amplification gave nucleated cell count estimates. Generated by immunoSEQ multiplex PCR, the TCRdb table keeps only in-frame clones and is missing some. That table is the source of V, J and clone size, and D and trimming were worked out from the DNA. The sample has about 250,000 clones, about 90% seen once. Germline V CDR1 and CDR2: MDHEN, SYDVKM. The CDR3 consists of 16 residues. V lost 2 bases and J lost 3; bases outside the gene matches: 6. The chain is built from TRBV28 and TRBJ2-2; 7 bases are shared with TRBD2. This receptor was obtained from an older man with acute or convalescent COVID-19. The sample comprised peripheral blood. CDR3 sequence: CASSLPSGQYTGELFF. The CDR3 nucleotides read TGTGCCAGCAGTTTACCTAGCGGACAATACACCGGGGAGCTGTTTTTT.